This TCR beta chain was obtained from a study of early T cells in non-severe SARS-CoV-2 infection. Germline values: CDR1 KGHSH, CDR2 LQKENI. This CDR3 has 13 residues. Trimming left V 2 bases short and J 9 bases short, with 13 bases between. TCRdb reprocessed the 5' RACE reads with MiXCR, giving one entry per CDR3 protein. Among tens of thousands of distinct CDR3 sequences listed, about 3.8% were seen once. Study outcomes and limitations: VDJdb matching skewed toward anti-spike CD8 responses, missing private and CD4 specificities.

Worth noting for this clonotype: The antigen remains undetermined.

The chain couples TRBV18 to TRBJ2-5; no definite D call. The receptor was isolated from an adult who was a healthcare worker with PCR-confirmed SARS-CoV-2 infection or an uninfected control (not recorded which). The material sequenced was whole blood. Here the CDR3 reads CASSPTGGNAQYF. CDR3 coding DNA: TGTGCCAGCTCACCAACGGGTGGAAACGCCCAGTACTTC.